These T cell receptor beta chains were read from a single sample in a study of CD8 T cells in ankylosing spondylitis. TCRdb ran MiXCR on the 5' RACE reads and lists one entry per CDR3 protein. The table shows 220,000 or so distinct CDR3 sequences, with about a sixth occurring only once. Sample: blood, either unsorted or a sorted T cell fraction (not recorded which). The receptors come from a male donor with ankylosing spondylitis. Each CDR3 is given with its conserved first and last residue. D genes are given only for firm matches. Size tells how often a clone was seen (once, few, many) or the class of an expanded clone, and some rows leave it out.

CDR3 protein | CDR3 DNA | V gene | D gene | clone size | J gene
CASSATSGTGSGTGELFF | TGTGCCAGCAGCGCGACTAGCGGGACGGGCAGTGGCACCGGGGAGCTGTTTTTT | TRBV11-1 | TRBD2 | - | TRBJ2-2
CASSLSGTGNTEAFF | TGTGCCAGCAGTTTATCGGGGACGGGGAACACTGAAGCTTTCTTT | TRBV27 | - | - | TRBJ1-1
CASSFSGGGTDTQYF | TGTGCCAGCAGCTTTAGCGGGGGAGGCACAGATACGCAGTATTTT | TRBV7-9 | TRBD2 | - | TRBJ2-3
CASSLAGGVEQYF | TGCGCCAGCAGCTTGGCTGGGGGTGTCGAGCAGTACTTC | TRBV5-1 | - | - | TRBJ2-7
CASSLVYGPRDTQYF | TGTGCCAGCAGCTTAGTTTATGGCCCCCGGGATACGCAGTATTTT | TRBV7-9 | - | few | TRBJ2-3
CSVDLQGALGDTEAFF | TGCAGCGTTGACCTTCAGGGGGCGTTGGGTGACACTGAAGCTTTCTTT | TRBV29-1 | TRBD1 | - | TRBJ1-1
CSTWREITDEQFF | TGCAGCACCTGGCGGGAGATTACGGATGAGCAGTTCTTC | TRBV29-1 | TRBD2 | many | TRBJ2-1
CASSLGGDTGELFF | TGCGCCAGCAGCCTGGGGGGGGACACCGGGGAGCTGTTTTTT | TRBV4-1 | TRBD2 | few | TRBJ2-2
CASSIIFGDRGWSTDTQYF | TGTGCCAGTAGTATAATTTTCGGAGACAGGGGATGGAGCACAGATACGCAGTATTTT | TRBV19 | TRBD1 | - | TRBJ2-3
CASSLAAWTSEEELFFF | - | TRBV12-3/TRBV12-4 | - | few | TRBJ2-2
CASSLWGSVNTEAFF | TGTGCCAGCAGCTTGTGGGGAAGCGTGAACACTGAAGCTTTCTTT | TRBV5-5 | - | - | TRBJ1-1
CASSFGQDGYTF | TGTGCCAGCAGCTTTGGCCAGGATGGCTACACCTTC | TRBV7-9 | - | few | TRBJ1-2
CASSTLDRNHNYGYTF | TGTGCCAGTAGTACGTTGGACAGGAACCACAACTATGGCTACACCTTC | TRBV19 | TRBD1 | - | TRBJ1-2
CSASKGVVMNTEAFF | TGCAGTGCTAGTAAAGGGGTGGTGATGAACACTGAAGCTTTCTTT | TRBV20-1 | - | few | TRBJ1-1
CASSQDWLVSSYNEQFF | TGCGCCAGCAGCCAAGATTGGCTCGTGAGCTCCTACAATGAGCAGTTCTTC | TRBV4-3 | - | once | TRBJ2-1
CASSDSTSVGSPQYF | TGTGCCAGCAGTGACTCGACTAGCGTTGGGAGCCCGCAGTATTTT | TRBV6-4 | TRBD2 | - | TRBJ2-3
CASSGPSGANVLTF | TGTGCCAGCAGCGGACCGTCTGGGGCCAACGTCCTGACTTTC | TRBV7-9 | - | - | TRBJ2-6
CASSQESREETQYF | TGTGCCAGCAGCCAAGAATCTAGGGAAGAGACCCAGTACTTC | TRBV3-1 | - | few | TRBJ2-5
CASSSLGGMGETQYF | TGTGCCAGCAGCTCGCTAGGGGGGATGGGTGAGACCCAGTACTTC | TRBV13 | - | few | TRBJ2-5
CSAGGGTSGPEAQYF | TGCAGTGCTGGAGGGGGGACTAGCGGTCCCGAAGCGCAGTACTTC | TRBV20-1 | TRBD2 | many | TRBJ2-7
CASSDREGSGYGKDTQYF | TGTGCCAGCAGCGACCGGGAGGGTAGCGGGTATGGGAAAGATACGCAGTATTTT | TRBV11-2 | TRBD2 | - | TRBJ2-3
CASSKGQGAYNEQFF | TGTGCCAGCAGCAAGGGACAGGGGGCATACAATGAGCAGTTCTTC | TRBV9 | TRBD1 | - | TRBJ2-1
CASALGASEQYF | TGTGCCAGCGCCCTAGGGGCTTCGGAGCAGTACTTC | TRBV7-9 | - | - | TRBJ2-7
CASSLAQGQNTEAFF | TGTGCCAGCAGCTTAGCTCAGGGACAGAACACTGAAGCTTTCTTT | TRBV13 | - | - | TRBJ1-1
CASSVINQPQHF | TGTGCCAGCAGTGTGATCAATCAGCCCCAGCATTTT | TRBV28 | - | - | TRBJ1-5
CASRASGRNTGELFF | TGTGCCAGCAGGGCTAGCGGGAGGAACACCGGGGAGCTGTTTTTT | TRBV12-3/TRBV12-4 | TRBD2 | few | TRBJ2-2
CASSLYSGGATDTQYF | TGTGCCAGCAGCTTATATAGCGGGGGGGCCACAGATACGCAGTATTTT | TRBV7-9 | TRBD2 | few | TRBJ2-3
CASSQEGVAGGLDTQYF | TGCGCCAGCAGCCAAGAGGGGGTAGCGGGGGGCCTCGATACGCAGTATTTT | TRBV4-1 | TRBD2 | - | TRBJ2-3
CASSLLGREDLYNEQFF | TGTGCCAGCAGCTTATTGGGGCGGGAGGACCTCTACAATGAGCAGTTCTTC | TRBV7-3 | TRBD2 | few | TRBJ2-1
CATSREPPGAFEQFF | TGTGCCACCAGCAGAGAGCCCCCAGGGGCCTTTGAGCAGTTCTTC | TRBV15 | - | - | TRBJ2-1
CASSRTDYYGYTF | TGTGCCAGCAGCCGGACAGACTACTATGGCTACACCTTC | TRBV12-3/TRBV12-4 | - | - | TRBJ1-2
CASSPGPFSNQPQHF | TGTGCCAGCAGCCCGGGACCTTTTAGCAATCAGCCCCAGCATTTT | TRBV5-4 | - | - | TRBJ1-5
CATSRADTEAFF | TGTGCCACCAGCAGGGCTGACACTGAAGCTTTCTTT | TRBV15 | - | few | TRBJ1-1
CASSPEWGRTGELFF | TGTGCCAGCTCCCCAGAGTGGGGACGCACCGGGGAGCTGTTTTTT | TRBV28 | - | - | TRBJ2-2
CASSVAPLQGGDIQYF | TGTGCCAGCAGCGTAGCGCCATTGCAGGGGGGGGACATTCAGTACTTC | TRBV9 | - | - | TRBJ2-4
CASSFGVRANTGELFF | TGTGCCAGCAGCTTTGGGGTACGGGCGAACACCGGGGAGCTGTTTTTT | TRBV5-6 | - | - | TRBJ2-2
CSVEVSGSYLSNTEAFF | TGCAGCGTTGAGGTTTCGGGATCCTATCTCTCAAACACTGAAGCTTTCTTT | TRBV29-1 | - | - | TRBJ1-1
CASSPTGTTNYGYTF | TGCGCCAGCAGCCCGACAGGGACTACTAACTATGGCTACACCTTC | TRBV5-1 | TRBD1 | many | TRBJ1-2
CASSYLSSGSEQFF | TGTGCCAGCAGTTACTTGTCCAGCGGGAGTGAGCAGTTCTTC | TRBV6-5 | TRBD2 | - | TRBJ2-1
CASSSGLSNEQFF | TGCGCCAGCAGCTCGGGACTTTCCAATGAGCAGTTCTTC | TRBV5-1 | - | - | TRBJ2-1
CASSQRLAGGPSEYEQYF | TGTGCCAGCAGCCAAAGACTAGCGGGGGGGCCTAGTGAGTACGAGCAGTACTTC | TRBV14 | TRBD2 | - | TRBJ2-7
CSVVVAKNIQYF | TGCAGCGTTGTCGTAGCCAAAAACATTCAGTACTTC | TRBV29-1 | - | many | TRBJ2-4
CASSLAGVSSYEQYF | TGTGCCAGCAGCTTAGCGGGAGTGAGCTCCTACGAGCAGTACTTC | TRBV7-8 | - | - | TRBJ2-7
CASSIDDEDTQYF | TGTGCCAGTAGTATAGATGACGAGGATACGCAGTATTTT | TRBV19 | - | - | TRBJ2-3
CASSPTLAGTGGKDTQYF | TGTGCCAGCAGCCCGACTCTTGCCGGGACAGGGGGGAAAGATACGCAGTATTTT | TRBV4-2 | TRBD1 | many | TRBJ2-3
CACLGQNTEAFF | TGTGCCTGCCTGGGACAGAACACTGAAGCTTTCTTT | TRBV30 | - | - | TRBJ1-1
CASSDPRSGQEAEAFF | TGTGCCAGCAGTGACCCCAGATCAGGACAGGAGGCTGAAGCTTTCTTT | TRBV6-1 | TRBD1 | - | TRBJ1-1
CASSLGADNTEAFF | TGTGCCAGCAGCTTAGGGGCGGACAACACTGAAGCTTTCTTT | TRBV7-9 | - | - | TRBJ1-1
CASRGRAATGELFF | TGTGCCAGCAGGGGTAGGGCAGCCACCGGGGAGCTGTTTTTT | TRBV6-1 | - | - | TRBJ2-2
CSARDLLAASPAAYNEQFF | TGCAGTGCTAGAGATCTCCTAGCGGCGTCTCCGGCGGCCTACAATGAGCAGTTCTTC | TRBV20-1 | TRBD2 | few | TRBJ2-1
CASSQDTSGSFTGELFF | TGCGCCAGCAGCCAAGACACTAGCGGGAGTTTCACCGGGGAGCTGTTTTTT | TRBV4-3 | TRBD2 | - | TRBJ2-2
CASSPEGGRSYEQYF | TGTGCCAGCAGTCCAGAGGGGGGGCGGTCCTACGAGCAGTACTTC | TRBV12-3/TRBV12-4 | - | - | TRBJ2-7